This T cell receptor (beta chain) was sequenced for a study of T cell repertoires in cytomegalovirus infection. The CDR3 contains 14 residues. Germline loops: CDR1 SGHVS, CDR2 FQNEAQ. TCRdb re-analysed the reads in MiXCR, keeping a single row per CDR3 protein. In the table there are 150,000 to 160,000 distinct CDR3 sequences, around a quarter of which are singletons. In its sample, this clonotype was seen many times. At one end, the junction sequence differs from germline, possibly due to a read error. The specimen was PBMCs. The clonotype originates from a human donor in good health (CMV status not recorded). Some clones in this sample may be carry-over from other donors' samples. This chain joins TRBV7-8 and TRBJ1-5, with a tentative D call TRBD1 (5 bases). As DNA, the CDR3 is TGTGCCAGCAGCTTCCCAGGGAAGGATCAACCCCAGCATTTT. Amino acids: CASSFPGKDQPQHF.